Shown below are 20 T cell receptor beta chains from a single sample sequenced in a study of post-analysis software for immune sequencing data. No cognate antigen is known for these TCRs. Carried by the TCR beta cDNA libraries were unique molecular identifiers. MiXCR, applied by TCRdb to the PCR reads, yields one record per CDR3 protein. The sample shows 800,000 to 950,000 distinct CDR3 sequences, 53% of them seen only once. Study-wide results and limits: Patients showed TRBV5-6, TRBV5-1 and TRBV20-1 among four to six TRBV segments more frequent than in controls.

Input material: blood. The receptors originated from a girl aged 5-17 years with multiple sclerosis.

DNA for the CDR3: TGTGCCACCAGCAGAGATATCAGTGAAAAACTGTTTTTT. This encodes CATSRDISEKLFF. The chain recombines TRBV15 with TRBJ1-4; D is unresolved. The CDR3 runs to 13 residues. Germline CDR1 and CDR2: LNHNV and YYDKDF (reference sequence). Trimming removed 0 bases at V and 7 bases at J, with 6 bases between.

The chain is built from TRBV7-9 and TRBJ2-7; possibly TRBD1 or TRBD2 for D (5 bases each). Trimming cost V 0 bases and J 2 bases, with 11 bases left between them. The CDR3 runs to 15 residues. Germline V gene sequence: CDR1 SEHNR, CDR2 FQNEAQ (reference sequence). The CDR3 coding sequence is TGTGCCAGCAGCTTAGCTCGACTGGGACCCTACGAGCAGTACTTC. This encodes CASSLARLGPYEQYF.

This clonotype was counted many times. The gene calls are TRBV5-1 and TRBJ1-5; D call uncertain. Germline V gene lookup returns CDR1 SGHRS and CDR2 YFSETQ. The V end was cut by 1 base, the J end by 2 bases, with 4 bases between. This CDR3 contains 13 residues. CDR3 coding DNA: TGCGCCAGCAGCTTGTCCGGCAATCAGCCCCAGCATTTT. It is translated as CASSLSGNQPQHF.

This chain uses TRBV29-1 with TRBJ2-5, with D uncertain. CDR3 size: 13 residues. Trimming left V 4 bases short and J 4 bases short, with 13 bases between. Germline values: CDR1 SQVTM, CDR2 ANQGSEA. Here the CDR3 reads CSVAHRMGETQYF. The CDR3 nucleotides read TGCAGCGTTGCCCACCGAATGGGAGAGACCCAGTACTTC.

The gene calls are TRBV5-1 and TRBJ2-5, with D possibly TRBD1 on 6 matching bases. CDR1 and CDR2 (germline): SGHRS, YFSETQ. Trimming took off 7 bases at V and 0 bases at J, with 13 bases between the two ends. This CDR3 spans 14 amino acids. The CDR3, as DNA: TGCGCCAGCCGGGACACCCCCGACCAAGAGACCCAGTACTTC. Translating it yields CASRDTPDQETQYF.

This rearrangement joins TRBV2 to TRBJ2-5; unclear D gene. CDR1 SNHLY and CDR2 FYNNEI come from the germline V gene. Trimming stripped 3 bases from V and 2 bases from J, with 7 bases between. This CDR3 has 13 residues. DNA for the CDR3: TGTGCCAGCAGTGATGGGCTACAAGAGACCCAGTACTTC. It encodes CASSDGLQETQYF.

The rearrangement links TRBV2 to TRBJ1-2, with 7 bases that match TRBD1. The CDR3 totals 13 residues. Germline CDR1 reads SNHLY; CDR2 reads FYNNEI. With 4 bases clipped from V and 3 bases from J, the junction kept 2 bases outside the gene matches. The DNA for the CDR3 is TGTGCCAGCAGTGGACAGGGCGACTATGGCTACACCTTC. Amino acids: CASSGQGDYGYTF.

This clonotype was detected only a few times. J is TRBJ2-5 and V is TRBV12-3 or TRBV12-4; weak D call: TRBD2 (5 bases). This CDR3 contains 15 residues. V dropped 4 bases and J dropped 1 base, with 13 bases sitting between them. The CDR3 DNA follows: TGTGCCAGCAGTTCTCGCCAAGCGGTCCAAGAGACCCAGTACTTC. This gives the protein CASSSRQAVQETQYF.

V is TRBV25-1 and J is TRBJ2-1; TRBD1 agrees at 8 bases. The CDR3 runs to 15 residues. Germline V gene data show CDR1 as MGHDK and CDR2 as SYGVNS. Trimming cost V 5 bases and J 5 bases; bases outside gene matches: 8. DNA of the CDR3: TGTGCCAGCAGTCACGGACAGGGACGCGACAATGAGCAGTTCTTC. It is translated as CASSHGQGRDNEQFF.

V usage is TRBV20-1 and J usage is TRBJ2-3, with 7 bases lining up with TRBD2. The CDR3 is 13 amino acids. Per germline, CDR1 DFQATT and CDR2 SNEGSKA (reference sequence). V was pared by 4 bases and J by 2 bases, with 3 bases of the junction left unmatched. In DNA, the CDR3 is TGCAGTGCTACCAGCGGGAACACAGATACGCAGTATTTT. This translates into CSATSGNTDTQYF.

This clonotype was counted at least ten times. The rearrangement links TRBV29-1 to TRBJ1-2; D might be TRBD1 (5 bases). Germline values: CDR1 SQVTM, CDR2 ANQGSEA. The CDR3 contains 12 residues. With 6 bases removed from V and 6 bases from J, the gap between germline ends came to 14 bases. CDR3 protein: CSVSGTKHGYTF. In nucleotides, the CDR3 is TGCAGCGTGTCCGGGACGAAGCATGGCTACACCTTC. Full variable domain (outside the CDR3, taken from reference TRBV29-1 and TRBJ1-2): SAVISQKPSRDICQRGTSLTIQCQVDSQVTMMFWYRQQPGQSLTLIATANQGSEATYESGFVIDKFPISRPNLTFSTLTVSNMSPEDSSIYLCSVSGTKHGYTFGSGTRLTVV.

This clonotype was detected only a few times. The genes are TRBV12-3 or TRBV12-4 and TRBJ2-7, with D unresolved. V lost 5 bases and J lost 2, with 13 bases in between. The CDR3 loop spans 14 amino acids. CDR3: CASSLRPIPYEQYF. The CDR3 DNA reads as TGTGCCAGCAGTCTCCGGCCCATTCCCTACGAGCAGTACTTC.

The V gene is TRBV4-1, the J gene TRBJ2-7; maybe TRBD1 (6 bases). This CDR3 is built from 14 residues. V was clipped by 1 base and J by 1 base, with 8 bases between them. Germline lookup yields CDR1 MGHRA and CDR2 YSYEKL. The chain's CDR3 is CASSQGDRSYEQYF. CDR3 DNA: TGCGCCAGCAGCCAAGGTGACAGGTCCTACGAGCAGTACTTC.

The chain recombines TRBV27 with TRBJ2-1; the match to TRBD1 covers 10 bases. This CDR3 contains 15 residues. The germline V gene encodes CDR1 MNHEY and CDR2 SMNVEV (reference sequence). With V trimmed by 2 bases and J by 7 bases, 5 bases remained unmatched. The CDR3 coding sequence is TGTGCCAGCAGTTTACCGGGACAGGGGTTTAATGAGCAGTTCTTC. Its protein product is CASSLPGQGFNEQFF.

The chain has TRBV4-1 and TRBJ1-2; unclear D gene. V was trimmed by 4 bases and J by 8 bases, leaving 20 bases between them. Germline-derived CDR1 and CDR2 are MGHRA and YSYEKL. The CDR3 totals 15 residues. The CDR3 protein is CASSLGPRTRWGYTF. The CDR3 region has the DNA TGCGCCAGCAGCCTGGGTCCGAGGACTCGGTGGGGCTACACCTTC.

This clonotype was detected a few times. The chain uses TRBV20-1 and TRBJ2-1, with 9 bases that match TRBD1. The CDR3 is 13 amino acids. Germline V gene data show CDR1 as DFQATT and CDR2 as SNEGSKA (reference sequence). CDR3 in amino acids: CSAPGTGYNEQFF. The CDR3 DNA follows: TGCAGCGCACCCGGGACAGGGTACAATGAGCAGTTCTTC.

The rearrangement links TRBV14 to TRBJ2-1, with TRBD1 identical over 7 bases. Unmatched junction bases numbered 9, after V lost 2 bases and J lost 8 bases. CDR3 length: 15 amino acids. Germline V gene sequence: CDR1 SGHDN, CDR2 FVKESK. This CDR3 reads CASSQSPTGYDEQFF. The CDR3 DNA reads as TGTGCCAGCAGCCAAAGCCCGACAGGGTATGATGAGCAGTTCTTC.

This sequence joins TRBV10-2 and TRBJ2-7; tentative D call: TRBD2 (5 bases). Germline assignment: CDR1 WSHSY and CDR2 SAAADI. The CDR3 is 18 amino acids. The V end lost 5 bases, the J end lost 0 bases, and 23 bases lay between the germline ends. The CDR3 sequence: CASSPSRLAAEGSYEQYF. DNA of the CDR3: TGCGCCAGCAGTCCCTCGAGGTTGGCAGCCGAGGGCTCCTACGAGCAGTACTTC.

For this clonotype: At one boundary the junction diverges from the germline segment, which might be a read error. The rearrangement joins TRBV20-1 to TRBJ2-7; D is ambiguous. CDR1 is DFQATT, CDR2 SNEGSKA, per germline (reference sequence). This CDR3 has 13 amino acids. The CDR3 nucleotides read TGCAGTGTCGCCGTAACTTGGGTCTACGGGCAGTACTTC. This encodes CSVAVTWVYGQYF.

This clonotype was detected only a few times. V gene TRBV20-1 combines with J gene TRBJ2-5; 7 bases map to TRBD1. J lost 4 bases, V lost 0 bases, and 8 bases had no gene match. Germline V gene sequence: CDR1 DFQATT, CDR2 SNEGSKA (reference sequence). The CDR3 runs to 15 residues. CDR3 DNA sequence: TGCAGTGCTAGAGACCTTCACAGGGGTGCAGAGACCCAGTACTTC. It translates to CSARDLHRGAETQYF.